This TCR beta chain was sequenced for a study of regulatory T cells in long-lasting Graves disease (dated by TCRdb to the early 2020s). As for the study more broadly: Antithyroid drugs had been taken for less than 3 months by newly diagnosed Graves' disease patients. The study was registered as a clinical trial and conducted in China. TCR sequencing covered approximately 13 persistent and roughly 20 newly diagnosed Graves' disease patients, about 35 samples in total. Peripheral blood TCR sequencing and RNA sequencing compared persistent Graves' disease patients with newly diagnosed Graves' disease patients.

The sample's time point label is to be understood as: newly diagnosed GD, antithyroid drugs for less than 3 months. RNA was extracted from PBMCs in TRIzol for both TCR sequencing and RNA sequencing. The diagnosis of Graves' disease followed American Thyroid Association guidelines. Patients for the study were recruited at an endocrinology department in Xi'an, China. Each patient gave around 9.2 milliliters of peripheral blood, collected in an EDTA anticoagulant tube. PBMCs were isolated by Ficoll Paque Plus density gradient separation without further T cell sorting. An Agilent 2100 Bioanalyzer and agarose gel were used to check RNA quality, while a NanoDrop 2000 measured RNA concentration. V sheds 3 bases and J sheds 4 bases, leaving 12 bases between their ends. Counted from cysteine to phenylalanine, this CDR3 has 13 amino acids. Only the CDR3 portion is preserved as DNA: 39 bases, with reading frame beginning at the first base. Sequences DFQATT (CDR1) and SNEGSKA (CDR2) are obtained from the germline V gene (reference sequence).

Summary of the overall study and its limitations: Only the TCR beta chain was sequenced and analyzed. Preferential use of TRBV28, TRBJ1-2 and TRBJ2-5 was observed in persistent disease, whereas TRBV20-1 and TRBJ2-1 were favored in newly diagnosed disease. Persistent patients shared more public clonotypes among themselves (2,741) than newly diagnosed patients did (over 950). The study examined only peripheral blood because the primary lesion, thyroid tissue, could not be accessed. Compared with newly diagnosed patients, patients with persistent Graves' disease had lower TCR Shannon entropy and fewer highly expanded clones, which suggests clonal expansion. The small sample size was acknowledged by the authors as a limitation that may reduce accuracy.

Comments on this clonotype: Its antigen remains undetermined. Base quality data are lacking; no much larger clone is found one base away.

The method behind the library was multiplex PCR. These reads were obtained on an Illumina HiSeq 4000. TCR beta libraries were built with iRepertoire HTBI primers and Arm-PCR amplification of CDR3 regions. PCR products were gel purified before sequencing. In the source study's methods: Gene usage analysis of CDR3 amino acid clonotypes used the 62 TRBV and 14 to 15 TRBJ segments found across samples. COPE and FqMerger were used to merge filtered high-quality paired reads into contigs. BLAST was used to align contigs to the IMGT TRBV, TRBD and TRBJ reference genes, and CDR3 was defined following IMGT. Any clonotype with a frequency above 0.1% was classified as a highly expanded clone. Shannon entropy was used to measure repertoire diversity, and the Gini coefficient was used to measure V-J evenness. Public clonotypes were defined as clonotypes shared by more than one individual. TCRdb applied fastp at Q25 and MiXCR to the public reads, then kept only in-frame beta chains. Rows are combined by CDR3 protein, so each entry shows the most common genes and DNA. These V and J calls derive from TCRdb rather than the authors' analysis. The sample records about 370,000 distinct CDR3 sequences, about a sixth of which are singletons. 22% of the sample comes from the top ten.

The TCR sequence derives from a female donor with Graves disease. The input for sequencing was peripheral blood mononuclear cells (PBMCs), taken at new diagnosis, from a patient treated with antithyroid drugs. The chain was built from TRBV20-1 and TRBJ1-2; confidence is insufficient to name the D gene. The nucleotide sequence reads TGCAGTGCTAGTTCTGGGCAGCTCTATGGCTACACCTTC. Its amino acids are CSASSGQLYGYTF.